The T cell receptor (beta chain) under discussion was sequenced for a study of preoperative IRX-2 immunotherapy in early breast cancer (dated by TCRdb to the late 2010s). Libraries were constructed by the immunoSEQ multiplex PCR assay. TCRdb stores this immuneACCESS table with in-frame sequences only. Part of the clones is absent; in the studies checked, under half of the shortfall reflects unresolved V genes, and no reason is known for the rest. A total of approximately 2,800 clones appear in this sample, about four fifths of them only once. 7.5% to 9.5% of the sample rests with the top ten. With regard to this clone: Its binding antigen is unknown. Per-base qualities were not stored, and no clone one base away is much larger.

The sample's treatment or condition label, in plain terms: preoperative locoregional IRX-2 cytokine immunotherapy. The samples were obtained from a phase Ib study in which preoperative, locoregional IRX-2 cytokine immunotherapy intended to prime immune responses was tested. The donors were early-stage breast cancer patients who were given IRX-2 prior to surgery. V loses 6 bases at its end and J loses 4 bases; junction bases beyond the gene matches: 8. The CDR3 numbers 17 residues from cysteine through phenylalanine. Only the CDR3 region is kept as DNA, spanning 51 bases read in frame from base 1. CDR1 and CDR2 (MNHGY, SAAAGT) derive from the germline V gene.

The chain is assembled from TRBV6-8 and TRBJ2-2, with 13 junctional bases fitting TRBD2. This sample comprised tumor tissue, obtained after IRX-2 immunotherapy. This clonotype was obtained from a human donor with breast cancer. The CDR3 region: CASSPRTSGSSTGELFF. The sequenced DNA: TGTGCCAGCAGCCCCCGGACTAGCGGGAGTTCCACCGGGGAGCTGTTTTTT.